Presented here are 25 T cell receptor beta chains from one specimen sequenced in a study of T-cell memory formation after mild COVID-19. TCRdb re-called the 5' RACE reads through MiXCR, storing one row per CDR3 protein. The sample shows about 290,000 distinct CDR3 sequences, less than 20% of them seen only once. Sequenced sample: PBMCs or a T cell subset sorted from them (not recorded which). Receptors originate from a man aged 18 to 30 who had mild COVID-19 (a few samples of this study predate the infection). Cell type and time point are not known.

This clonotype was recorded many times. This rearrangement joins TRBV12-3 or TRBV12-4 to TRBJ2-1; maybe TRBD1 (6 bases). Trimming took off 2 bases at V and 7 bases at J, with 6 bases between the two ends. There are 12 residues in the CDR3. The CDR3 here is CASSLTGNEQFF. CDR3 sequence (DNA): TGTGCCAGCAGTTTAACAGGGAATGAGCAGTTCTTC.

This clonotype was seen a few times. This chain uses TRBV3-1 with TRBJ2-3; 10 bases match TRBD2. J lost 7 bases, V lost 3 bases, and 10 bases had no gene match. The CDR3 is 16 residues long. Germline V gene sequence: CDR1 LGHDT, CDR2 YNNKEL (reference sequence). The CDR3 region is CASSQSSGGQFYTQYF. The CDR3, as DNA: TGTGCCAGCAGCCAGAGTAGCGGGGGGCAGTTCTATACGCAGTATTTT.

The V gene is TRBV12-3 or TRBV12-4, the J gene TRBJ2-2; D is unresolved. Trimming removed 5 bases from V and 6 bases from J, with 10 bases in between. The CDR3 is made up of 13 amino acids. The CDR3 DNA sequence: TGTGCCAGCAGTATAACGGCTCCCGGGGAGCTGTTTTTT. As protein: CASSITAPGELFF.

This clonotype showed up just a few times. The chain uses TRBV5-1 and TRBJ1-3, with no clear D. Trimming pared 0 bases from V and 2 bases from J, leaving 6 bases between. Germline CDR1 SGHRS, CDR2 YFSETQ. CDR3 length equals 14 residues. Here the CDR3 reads CASSLGTAGNTIYF. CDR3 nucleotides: TGCGCCAGCAGCTTGGGGACGGCTGGAAACACCATATATTTT.

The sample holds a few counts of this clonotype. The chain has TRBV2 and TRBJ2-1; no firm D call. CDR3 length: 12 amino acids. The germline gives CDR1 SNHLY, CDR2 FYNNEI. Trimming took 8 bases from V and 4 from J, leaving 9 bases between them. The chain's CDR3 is CASLTDYNEQFF. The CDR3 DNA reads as TGTGCCAGCCTTACAGATTACAATGAGCAGTTCTTC.

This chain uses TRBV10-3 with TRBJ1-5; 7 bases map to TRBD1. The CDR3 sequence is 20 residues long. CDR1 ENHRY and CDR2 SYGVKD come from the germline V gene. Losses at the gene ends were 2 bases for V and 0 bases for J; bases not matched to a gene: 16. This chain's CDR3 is CAISEDPGQPSAYSNQPQHF. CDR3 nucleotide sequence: TGTGCCATCAGTGAGGATCCGGGACAGCCTTCCGCCTATAGCAATCAGCCCCAGCATTTT.

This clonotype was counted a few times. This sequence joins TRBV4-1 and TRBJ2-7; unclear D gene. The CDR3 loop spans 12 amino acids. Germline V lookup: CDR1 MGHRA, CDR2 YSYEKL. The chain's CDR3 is CDQANGRYEQYV. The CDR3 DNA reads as TGCGACCAAGCCAATGGACGGTACGAGCAGTACGTC.

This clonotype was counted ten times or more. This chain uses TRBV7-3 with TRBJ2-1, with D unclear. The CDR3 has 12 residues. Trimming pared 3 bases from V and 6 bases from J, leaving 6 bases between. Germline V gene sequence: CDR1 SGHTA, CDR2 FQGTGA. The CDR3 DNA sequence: TGTGCCAGCAGCTTTCTTTTCAATGAGCAGTTCTTC. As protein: CASSFLFNEQFF.

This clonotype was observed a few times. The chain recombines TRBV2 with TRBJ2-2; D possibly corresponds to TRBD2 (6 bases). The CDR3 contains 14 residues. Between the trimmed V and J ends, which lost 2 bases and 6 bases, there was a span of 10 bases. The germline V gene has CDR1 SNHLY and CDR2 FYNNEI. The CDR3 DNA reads TGTGCCAGCAGTGAATTGGAGGGACCCGGGGAGCTGTTTTTT. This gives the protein CASSELEGPGELFF.

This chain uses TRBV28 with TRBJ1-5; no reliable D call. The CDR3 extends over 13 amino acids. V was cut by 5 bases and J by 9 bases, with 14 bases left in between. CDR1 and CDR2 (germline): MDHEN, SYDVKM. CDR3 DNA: TGTGCCAGCAGTCTCACGACCTCCTCGCCCCAGCATTTT. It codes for CASSLTTSSPQHF.

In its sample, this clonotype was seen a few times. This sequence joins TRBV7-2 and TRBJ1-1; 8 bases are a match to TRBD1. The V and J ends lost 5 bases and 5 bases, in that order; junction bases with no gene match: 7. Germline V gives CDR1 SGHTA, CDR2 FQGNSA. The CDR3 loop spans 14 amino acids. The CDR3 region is CASSTDRVWTEAFF. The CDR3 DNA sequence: TGTGCCAGCAGCACGGACAGGGTGTGGACTGAAGCTTTCTTT.

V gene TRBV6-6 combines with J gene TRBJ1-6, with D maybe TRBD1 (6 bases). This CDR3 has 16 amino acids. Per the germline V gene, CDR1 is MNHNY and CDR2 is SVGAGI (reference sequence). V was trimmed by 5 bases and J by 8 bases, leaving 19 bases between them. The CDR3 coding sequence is TGTGCCAGCAGTACCCCCGGCAGGGGCATAGATTCACCCCTCCACTTT. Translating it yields CASSTPGRGIDSPLHF.

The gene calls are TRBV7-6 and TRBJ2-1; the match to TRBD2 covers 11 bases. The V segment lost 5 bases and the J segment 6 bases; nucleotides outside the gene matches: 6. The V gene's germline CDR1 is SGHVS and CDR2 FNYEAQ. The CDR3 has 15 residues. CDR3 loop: CASSRTSGGFNEQFF. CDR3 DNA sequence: TGTGCCAGCAGCCGTACTAGCGGGGGTTTCAATGAGCAGTTCTTC.

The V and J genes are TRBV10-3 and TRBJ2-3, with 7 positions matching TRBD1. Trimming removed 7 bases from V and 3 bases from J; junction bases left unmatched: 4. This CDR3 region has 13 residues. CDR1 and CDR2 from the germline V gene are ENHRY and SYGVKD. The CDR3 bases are TGTGCCATCAAGGGCAGGGGGACAGATACGCAGTATTTT. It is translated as CAIKGRGTDTQYF.

The CDR3 protein is CASSPGRGAHTDTQYF. CDR3 DNA sequence: TGTGCCAGCTCACCAGGAAGGGGGGCCCACACAGATACGCAGTATTTT. The chain recombines TRBV18 with TRBJ2-3, with D possibly being TRBD1 or TRBD2 (6 bases each). V was pared by 2 bases and J by 2 bases, with 14 bases between. Per the germline V gene, CDR1 is KGHSH and CDR2 is LQKENI. The CDR3 consists of 16 residues.

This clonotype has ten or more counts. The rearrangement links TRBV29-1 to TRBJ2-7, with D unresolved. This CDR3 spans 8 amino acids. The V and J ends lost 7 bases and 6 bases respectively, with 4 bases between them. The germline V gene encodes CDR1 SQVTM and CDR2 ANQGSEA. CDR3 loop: CSGGEQYV. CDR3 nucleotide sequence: TGCAGCGGGGGCGAGCAGTACGTC.

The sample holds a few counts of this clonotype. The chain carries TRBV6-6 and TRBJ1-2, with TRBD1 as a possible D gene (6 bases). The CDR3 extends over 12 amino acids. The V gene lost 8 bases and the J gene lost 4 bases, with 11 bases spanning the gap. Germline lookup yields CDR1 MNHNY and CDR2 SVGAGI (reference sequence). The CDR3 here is CASFGGGYGYTF. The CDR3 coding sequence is TGTGCCAGCTTTGGGGGCGGCTATGGCTACACCTTC.

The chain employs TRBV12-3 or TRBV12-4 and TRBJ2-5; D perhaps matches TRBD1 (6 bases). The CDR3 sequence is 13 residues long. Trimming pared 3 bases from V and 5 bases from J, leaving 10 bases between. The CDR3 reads CASSFYRVETQYF. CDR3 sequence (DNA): TGTGCCAGCAGTTTTTACAGGGTTGAGACCCAGTACTTC.

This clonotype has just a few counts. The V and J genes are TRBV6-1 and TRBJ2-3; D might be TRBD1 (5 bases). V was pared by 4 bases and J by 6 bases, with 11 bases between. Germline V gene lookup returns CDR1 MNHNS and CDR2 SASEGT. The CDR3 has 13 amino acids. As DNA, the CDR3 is TGTGCCAGCAGTGGGACACCTCAGGATACGCAGTATTTT. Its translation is CASSGTPQDTQYF.

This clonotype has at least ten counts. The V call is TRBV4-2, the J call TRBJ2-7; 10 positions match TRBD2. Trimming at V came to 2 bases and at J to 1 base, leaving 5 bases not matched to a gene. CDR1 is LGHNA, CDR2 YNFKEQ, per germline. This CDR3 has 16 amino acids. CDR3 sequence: CASSQRTSGSSYEQYF. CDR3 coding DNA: TGTGCCAGCAGCCAACGGACTAGCGGATCATCCTACGAGCAGTACTTC.

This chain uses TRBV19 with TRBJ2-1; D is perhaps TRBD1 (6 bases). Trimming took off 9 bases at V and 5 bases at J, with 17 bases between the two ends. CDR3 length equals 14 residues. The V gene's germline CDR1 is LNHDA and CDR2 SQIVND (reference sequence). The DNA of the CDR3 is TGTGCCAGCAACCCCGGGACACCCAACAATGAGCAGTTCTTC. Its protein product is CASNPGTPNNEQFF.

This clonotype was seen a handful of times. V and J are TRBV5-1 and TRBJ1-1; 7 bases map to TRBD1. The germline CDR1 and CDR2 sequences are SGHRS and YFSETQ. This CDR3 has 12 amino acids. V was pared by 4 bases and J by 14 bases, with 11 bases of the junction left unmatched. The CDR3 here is CASSDTQGRKFF. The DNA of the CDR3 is TGCGCCAGCAGCGATACACAGGGGAGAAAGTTCTTT.

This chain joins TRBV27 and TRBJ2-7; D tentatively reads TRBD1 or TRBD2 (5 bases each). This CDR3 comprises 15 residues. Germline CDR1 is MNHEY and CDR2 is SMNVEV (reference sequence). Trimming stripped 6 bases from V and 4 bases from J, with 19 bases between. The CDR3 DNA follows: TGTGCCAGCAGCTACCCCCCGGGGCTGAATTACGAGCAGTACTTC. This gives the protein CASSYPPGLNYEQYF.

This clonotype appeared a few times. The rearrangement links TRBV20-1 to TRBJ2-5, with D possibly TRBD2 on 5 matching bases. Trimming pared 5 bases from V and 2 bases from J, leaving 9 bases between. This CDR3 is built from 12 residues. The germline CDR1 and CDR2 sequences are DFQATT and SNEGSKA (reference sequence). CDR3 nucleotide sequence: TGCAGTGCTGACCAGCGGCAAGAGACCCAGTACTTC. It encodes CSADQRQETQYF.

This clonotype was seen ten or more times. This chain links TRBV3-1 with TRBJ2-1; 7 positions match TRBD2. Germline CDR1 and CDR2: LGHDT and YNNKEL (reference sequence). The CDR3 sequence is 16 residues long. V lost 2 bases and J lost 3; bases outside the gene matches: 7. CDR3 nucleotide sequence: TGTGCCAGCAGCCAAACAACAGCGGGGTTCTACAATGAGCAGTTCTTC. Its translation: CASSQTTAGFYNEQFF.